This T cell receptor (beta chain) was captured by sequencing in a study of cytomegalovirus exposure and HLA in healthy donors. With 60 Vbeta and 13 Jbeta primers, the PCR was carried out. The repertoire was sequenced with immunoSEQ multiplex PCR; TCRdb's copy has only in-frame clones and lacks some. The ten top clones account for 0.74%, within a sample of 200,000 or so clones. CDR1 is LNHNV, CDR2 YYDKDF, per germline (reference sequence). The V end lost 6 bases, the J end lost 6 bases, and 12 bases lay between the germline ends. The CDR3 spans 12 residues. Sample: PBMCs. The chain couples TRBV15 to TRBJ2-7; possibly TRBD2 for D (6 bases). The receptor comes from a boy aged 5 to 17 in good health and CMV-seronegative. DNA for the CDR3: TGTGCCACCAGGTCAGGAGGGCGCGAGCAGTACTTC. Protein sequence: CATRSGGREQYF. The full variable domain, in which reference TRBV15 and TRBJ2-7 provide the parts outside the CDR3, is DAMVIQNPRYQVTQFGKPVTLSCSQTLNHNVMYWYQQKSSQAPKLLFHYYDKDFNNEADTPDNFQSRRPNTSFCFLDIRSPGLGDTAMYLCATRSGGREQYFGPGTRLTVT.